Sequencing of this T cell receptor beta chain was carried out in a study of cytomegalovirus exposure and HLA in healthy donors. Regarding the study as a whole: In vitro work confirmed that three CMV-associated chains recognize CMV antigens. Listed as cytomegalovirus-associated were more than 150 TCR beta chains.

About this clone itself: Its antigen is still unknown.

Repertoires were generated with immunoSEQ multiplex PCR, while TCRdb's copy carries only in-frame clones and drops some. The sample shows 160,000 or so clones, around four fifths of them seen only once. Germline V gives CDR1 SNHLY, CDR2 FYNNEI. Trimming at V came to 6 bases and at J to 2 bases, leaving 0 bases not matched to a gene. The CDR3 loop spans 13 amino acids. It was the approximately 110-subject validation cohort, separate from the approximately 690-subject first cohort, to which the donors belonged. V gene TRBV2 combines with J gene TRBJ2-7; TRBD1 matches at 11 bases. The sequenced material came from PBMCs. The sequence was obtained from a young man in good health and CMV-seropositive. CDR3 residues: CASRGQGAYEQYF. CDR3 in DNA: TGTGCCAGCAGGGGACAGGGGGCCTACGAGCAGTACTTC.